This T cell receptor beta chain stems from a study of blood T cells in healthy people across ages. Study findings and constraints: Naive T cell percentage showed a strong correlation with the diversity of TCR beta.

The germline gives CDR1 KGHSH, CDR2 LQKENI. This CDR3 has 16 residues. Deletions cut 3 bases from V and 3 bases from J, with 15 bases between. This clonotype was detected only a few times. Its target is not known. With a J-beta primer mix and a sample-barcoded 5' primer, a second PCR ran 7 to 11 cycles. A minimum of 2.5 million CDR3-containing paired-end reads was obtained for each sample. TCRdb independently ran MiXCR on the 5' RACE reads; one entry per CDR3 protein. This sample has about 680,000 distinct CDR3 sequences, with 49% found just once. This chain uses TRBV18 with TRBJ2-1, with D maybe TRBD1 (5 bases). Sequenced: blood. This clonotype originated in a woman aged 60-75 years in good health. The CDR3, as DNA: TGTGCCAGCTCACCTATAGACAGATATAACTACAATGAGCAGTTCTTC. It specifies CASSPIDRYNYNEQFF.